Below, 29 T cell receptor beta chains from the same sample are listed, as sequenced in a study of cytomegalovirus exposure and HLA in healthy donors. The PCR had 60 Vbeta and 13 Jbeta primers. The repertoire was sequenced with immunoSEQ multiplex PCR; TCRdb's copy has only in-frame clones and lacks some. The profile shows about 120,000 clones, roughly 82% of them singletons. The sample comprised PBMCs. These TCRs come from a young woman in good health and CMV-seronegative.

The chain carries TRBV5-4 and TRBJ2-6, with D perhaps TRBD2 (5 bases). This CDR3 has 16 amino acids. The germline CDR1 and CDR2 sequences are SGHNT and YYREEE (reference sequence). Deletions cut 4 bases from V and 0 bases from J, with 11 bases between. CDR3: CASSQEGASGANVLTF. CDR3 DNA: TGTGCCAGCAGCCAAGAGGGAGCCTCTGGGGCCAACGTCCTGACTTTC.

The chain has TRBV5-1 and TRBJ1-2, with 10 bases aligning to TRBD1. The ends lost 4 bases at V and 7 bases at J; junction bases unmatched: 7. This CDR3 region has 14 residues. The V gene's germline CDR1 is SGHRS and CDR2 YFSETQ. The CDR3 reads CASSMGQGSFGYTF. For the CDR3, the DNA is TGCGCCAGCAGCATGGGACAGGGGTCTTTTGGCTACACCTTC. The complete variable domain, with remaining parts taken from reference TRBV5-1 and TRBJ1-2, reads KAGVTQTPRYLIKTRGQQVTLSCSPISGHRSVSWYQQTPGQGLQFLFEYFSETQRNKGNFPGRFSGRQFSNSRSEMNVSTLELGDSALYLCASSMGQGSFGYTFGSGTRLTVV.

The V and J genes are TRBV6-1 and TRBJ2-3; D is ambiguous. This CDR3 contains 15 residues. Trimming took off 0 bases at V and 0 bases at J, with 7 bases between the two ends. CDR1 is MNHNS, CDR2 SASEGT, per germline. Here the CDR3 reads CASSEARSSTDTQYF. CDR3 nucleotide sequence: TGTGCCAGCAGTGAAGCCAGGTCTAGCACAGATACGCAGTATTTT.

This clone was seen only a few times. The rearrangement uses TRBV5-1 and TRBJ2-7; 8 bases match TRBD2. Germline assignment: CDR1 SGHRS and CDR2 YFSETQ. Losses at the gene ends were 4 bases for V and 2 bases for J; bases not matched to a gene: 11. There are 16 residues in the CDR3. This CDR3 reads CASSRGLAGGTYEQYF. CDR3 DNA: TGCGCCAGCAGCCGGGGATTGGCGGGAGGCACCTACGAGCAGTACTTC.

This clone was observed a handful of times. The chain carries TRBV18 and TRBJ2-7; TRBD1 agrees at 7 bases. J gave up 6 bases and V 4 bases, and 9 bases lay outside the gene matches. The CDR3 is 14 amino acids. Looked up from germline, CDR1 is KGHSH and CDR2 is LQKENI. CDR3 amino acids: CASSHSRGRGEQYF. The CDR3 DNA follows: TGTGCCAGCTCACATTCGAGGGGGCGCGGCGAGCAGTACTTC.

The rearrangement links TRBV10-1 to TRBJ2-7; TRBD1 agrees at 7 bases. With V trimmed by 6 bases and J by 2 bases, 4 bases remained unmatched. This CDR3 contains 13 residues. Germline V gives CDR1 WNHNN, CDR2 SYGVQD (reference sequence). The CDR3 loop is CASSADRAYEQYF. In DNA form, the CDR3 reads TGCGCCAGCAGCGCCGACAGGGCCTACGAGCAGTACTTC.

The V gene is TRBV4-1, the J gene TRBJ2-7; the D is unclear. CDR3 length: 13 amino acids. Trimming took off 3 bases at V and 7 bases at J, with 13 bases between the two ends. Germline assignment: CDR1 MGHRA and CDR2 YSYEKL. CDR3 sequence: CASSQNLYSEQYF. In nucleotides, the CDR3 is TGCGCCAGCAGCCAGAACCTTTACTCTGAGCAGTACTTC.

The CDR3 sequence is CASSPEAGANNEQFF. In nucleotides, the CDR3 is TGTGCCAGCTCACCAGAGGCGGGAGCCAACAATGAGCAGTTCTTC. V gene TRBV18 combines with J gene TRBJ2-1; 7 positions agree with TRBD2. The ends lost 2 bases at V and 5 bases at J; junction bases unmatched: 6. The germline V gene has CDR1 KGHSH and CDR2 LQKENI. This CDR3 contains 15 residues. Complete variable domain (other parts from reference TRBV18 and TRBJ2-1): NAGVMQNPRHLVRRRGQEARLRCSPMKGHSHVYWYRQLPEEGLKFMVYLQKENIIDESGMPKERFSAEFPKEGPSILRIQQVVRGDSAAYFCASSPEAGANNEQFFGPGTRLTVL.

The chain carries TRBV2 and TRBJ2-7; 9 nucleotides agree with TRBD2. Germline loops: CDR1 SNHLY, CDR2 FYNNEI. V lost 3 bases and J lost 0; bases outside the gene matches: 3. This CDR3 is built from 15 residues. For the CDR3, the DNA is TGTGCCAGCAGTGAGGAAGCGGGAGGCTCCTACGAGCAGTACTTC. Translation: CASSEEAGGSYEQYF.

The chain carries TRBV30 and TRBJ1-5; 7 positions match TRBD1. The CDR3 length is 13 residues. Germline V gives CDR1 GTSNPN, CDR2 SVGIG (reference sequence). J lost 4 bases, V lost 3 bases, and 3 bases had no gene match. This CDR3 is CAWSGDSNQPQHF. CDR3 bases: TGTGCCTGGAGCGGGGACAGTAATCAGCCCCAGCATTTT.

The V and J genes are TRBV5-1 and TRBJ2-1; D gene ambiguous. The germline V gene encodes CDR1 SGHRS and CDR2 YFSETQ. CDR3 length: 15 amino acids. V was clipped by 0 bases and J by 8 bases, with 15 bases between them. The CDR3 loop is CASSLVISGRHEQFF. The CDR3 nucleotides read TGCGCCAGCAGCTTGGTTATATCGGGTCGGCATGAGCAGTTCTTC.

The V gene is TRBV18, the J gene TRBJ2-2; D remains unclear. Germline V lookup: CDR1 KGHSH, CDR2 LQKENI. The CDR3 is made up of 16 amino acids. V lost 0 bases and J lost 2, with 10 bases in between. As DNA, the CDR3 is TGTGCCAGCTCACCACCAAGCAGCGTTAACACCGGGGAGCTGTTTTTT. Residues: CASSPPSSVNTGELFF.

The V call is TRBV4-2, the J call TRBJ2-7; TRBD1 agrees at 9 bases. The CDR3 loop spans 15 amino acids. Germline assignment: CDR1 LGHNA and CDR2 YNFKEQ. The ends lost 4 bases at V and 4 bases at J; junction bases unmatched: 8. CDR3 sequence reads: CASSPERTGVYEQYF. The CDR3 bases are TGTGCCAGCAGCCCGGAGCGGACAGGGGTATACGAGCAGTACTTC.

As regards this clone: An end of the junction differs from the germline gene, which may be a read error. The V and J genes are TRBV11-3 and TRBJ2-5, with 8 nucleotides matching TRBD2. The CDR3 loop spans 16 amino acids. The germline V gene encodes CDR1 SGHNT and CDR2 YENEEA. The CDR3 DNA sequence: TGTGCCAGCAGCCGGGGGGGAAGGTCCCACCAAGAGGCCCAGTACTTC. Translating gives CASSRGGRSHQEAQYF.

The gene calls are TRBV5-1 and TRBJ2-7; 10 bases line up with TRBD2. This CDR3 comprises 15 residues. In germline, CDR1 is SGHRS, CDR2 YFSETQ. V lost 4 bases, J lost 2 bases, and 6 bases stayed unmatched. This CDR3 reads CASSQGTSVTYEQYF. CDR3 nucleotide sequence: TGCGCCAGCAGCCAGGGGACTAGCGTTACCTACGAGCAGTACTTC.

V usage is TRBV9 and J usage is TRBJ1-3, with a possible D match to TRBD1 (5 bases). V lost 0 bases and J 4 bases, leaving 23 bases between the germline ends. CDR1 and CDR2 from the germline V gene are SGDLS and YYNGEE. This CDR3 has 19 amino acids. The CDR3 DNA reads as TGTGCCAGCAGCGTAGACCCCTTGGCAGGGAACTTACGAGGAAACACCATATATTTT. Translated, it gives CASSVDPLAGNLRGNTIYF.

The gene calls are TRBV5-1 and TRBJ2-7; 7 bases match TRBD1. V was clipped by 3 bases and J by 0 bases; unmatched bases: 3. Germline loops: CDR1 SGHRS, CDR2 YFSETQ. The CDR3 consists of 14 residues. CDR3 DNA sequence: TGCGCCAGCAGCTCACGGGACAGCTCCTACGAGCAGTACTTC. It codes for CASSSRDSSYEQYF.

The chain is built from TRBV18 and TRBJ1-1; possibly TRBD1 for D (5 bases). Between the trimmed V and J ends, which lost 6 bases and 11 bases, there was a span of 16 bases. This CDR3 region has 12 residues. Germline V gives CDR1 KGHSH, CDR2 LQKENI. Here the CDR3 reads CASSDRGGEAFF. CDR3 nucleotides: TGTGCCAGCTCGGACCGGGGGGGTGAGGCTTTCTTT. The complete variable domain, with remaining parts taken from reference TRBV18 and TRBJ1-1, reads NAGVMQNPRHLVRRRGQEARLRCSPMKGHSHVYWYRQLPEEGLKFMVYLQKENIIDESGMPKERFSAEFPKEGPSILRIQQVVRGDSAAYFCASSDRGGEAFFGQGTRLTVV.

CDR3 DNA sequence: TGTGCCAGCAGGAGAGTGTCAGGGGAGCAGTACTTC. Amino acid sequence: CASRRVSGEQYF. The V gene is TRBV5-4, the J gene TRBJ2-7; tentatively, D is TRBD1 (5 bases). V was shortened by 5 bases and J by 7 bases, with 13 bases between the two germline ends. The V gene's germline CDR1 is SGHNT and CDR2 YYREEE (reference sequence). This CDR3 spans 12 amino acids.

The V call is TRBV28, the J call TRBJ2-6; 9 bases match TRBD1. Per the germline V gene, CDR1 is MDHEN and CDR2 is SYDVKM. The CDR3 consists of 15 residues. Trimming took 6 bases from V and 1 from J; bases not matched to a gene: 1. CDR3 loop: CASRQGASGANVLTF. CDR3 sequence (DNA): TGTGCCAGCAGACAGGGGGCTTCTGGGGCCAACGTCCTGACTTTC.

The CDR3 protein is CASGTFASSYEQYF. The CDR3 nucleotides are TGTGCTAGTGGAACGTTCGCTAGTTCTTACGAGCAGTACTTC. The chain couples TRBV12-5 to TRBJ2-7; D unclear. V lost 6 bases and J 4 bases, leaving 16 bases between the germline ends. Germline CDR1 LGHNT, CDR2 FRNRAP. The length of the CDR3 is 14 residues.

J is TRBJ2-2 and V is TRBV19; 7 bases match TRBD2. CDR1 is LNHDA and CDR2 is SQIVND in the germline V gene (reference sequence). V was pared by 3 bases and J by 6 bases, with 7 bases of the junction left unmatched. The CDR3 spans 15 residues. The CDR3 bases are TGTGCCAGTAGTATCGGAGGGAGGGCCTCCGGGGAGCTGTTTTTT. It translates to CASSIGGRASGELFF.

The chain has TRBV30 and TRBJ2-2; D not resolved. V gave up 0 bases and J gave up 2 bases, with 7 bases separating them. Germline V gene data show CDR1 as GTSNPN and CDR2 as SVGIG (reference sequence). CDR3 length equals 14 residues. CDR3 coding DNA: TGTGCCTGGAGTGTACTTGTAAACACCGGGGAGCTGTTTTTT. Translation: CAWSVLVNTGELFF.

A few counts support this clone. CDR3 protein: CASSEPGFPNNEQFF. CDR3 nucleotide sequence: TGTGCCAGCAGTGAACCGGGATTTCCCAACAATGAGCAGTTCTTC. This chain links TRBV6-1 with TRBJ2-1, with D tentatively TRBD2 (5 bases). CDR3 length equals 15 residues. The V and J ends lost 2 bases and 5 bases respectively, with 13 bases between them. Germline CDR1 and CDR2: MNHNS and SASEGT.

The V call is TRBV30, the J call TRBJ1-1; D unresolved. The CDR3 length is 15 residues. The V gene's germline CDR1 is GTSNPN and CDR2 SVGIG (reference sequence). With 0 bases removed from V and 1 base from J, the gap between germline ends came to 12 bases. CDR3 nucleotide sequence: TGTGCCTGGAGTGTACGGCCGGGATGGAACACTGAAGCTTTCTTT. This codes for CAWSVRPGWNTEAFF. Full variable domain (remainder filled in from reference TRBV30 and TRBJ1-1): SQTIHQWPATLVQPVGSPLSLECTVEGTSNPNLYWYRQAAGRGLQLLFYSVGIGQISSEVPQNLSASRPQDRQFILSSKKLLLSDSGFYLCAWSVRPGWNTEAFFGQGTRLTVV.

The chain recombines TRBV7-6 with TRBJ1-1, with 7 nucleotides matching TRBD1. V lost 4 bases to trimming and J lost 10 bases; unmatched junction nucleotides: 15. CDR3 length: 15 amino acids. In germline, CDR1 is SGHVS, CDR2 FNYEAQ. CDR3 sequence reads: CASSYSTGEYVSAFF. The CDR3 DNA reads as TGTGCCAGCAGCTACAGTACAGGGGAGTATGTCTCAGCTTTCTTT.

This clone has a single count. This chain connects TRBV5-1 to TRBJ1-1, with 10 bases fitting TRBD1. The V and J ends lost 4 bases and 4 bases, in that order; junction bases with no gene match: 13. CDR1 SGHRS and CDR2 YFSETQ come from the germline V gene. The CDR3 is made up of 17 amino acids. For the CDR3, the DNA is TGCGCCAGCAGCGGCGGGACAGGGGAGATTAGAGGCACTGAAGCTTTCTTT. Amino acid sequence: CASSGGTGEIRGTEAFF.

CDR3 protein: CASSTASGGAWDTQYF. The CDR3 region has the DNA TGTGCCAGCAGCACAGCAAGCGGGGGGGCGTGGGATACGCAGTATTTT. V usage is TRBV13 and J usage is TRBJ2-3; 10 positions match TRBD2. Unmatched junction bases numbered 11, after V lost 5 bases and J lost 6 bases. The germline V gene has CDR1 PRHDT and CDR2 FYEKMQ (reference sequence). This CDR3 region has 16 residues.

The CDR3 loop reads CASSPTGQGDTGELFF. The CDR3 nucleotides read TGTGCCAGCAGCCCTACGGGACAGGGGGACACCGGGGAGCTGTTTTTT. The chain is built from TRBV13 and TRBJ2-2; 11 bases fit TRBD1. The J segment lost 3 bases and the V segment lost 5 bases, leaving 5 bases of the junction unmatched. Per germline, CDR1 PRHDT and CDR2 FYEKMQ (reference sequence). The CDR3 length is 16 residues.